This T cell receptor beta chain was identified in a study of human T cells and chemical hapten exposure. General study results and limits: With patch test score, the counts of PT1 expanded TCRs showed a positive correlation.

In the original processing: There were a median of approximately 100,000 TCRs per sample, with a range from about 20,000 to 700,000. TCRdb itself ran the RACE reads through MiXCR, one entry per CDR3 protein. TCRdb assigned the V and J calls; the authors' analysis was not used. The sample includes 210,000 or so distinct CDR3 sequences, 24% of them seen just once. Time point: patch test 3, about 24 weeks after DPC sensitization. Treatment described: therapeutic diphenylcyclopropenone sensitization with weekly scalp DPC. Blood sampling preceded each patch test application. V was cut by 5 bases and J by 3 bases, with 14 bases left in between. This CDR3 is 15 amino acids long. To note about this clonotype: Its antigen is unidentified.

This TCR was recovered from a woman aged 35 to 49 with alopecia areata. Some clones in this sample may be carry-over from other donors' samples. The starting material was whole blood, obtained in connection with sensitization to the hapten diphenylcyclopropenone (DPC). V usage is TRBV12-3 or TRBV12-4 and J usage is TRBJ1-3; D ambiguous. CDR3 amino acids: CASSERITSGNTIYF. CDR3 DNA: TGTGCCAGCAGTGAACGGATAACAAGTGGAAACACCATATATTTT.